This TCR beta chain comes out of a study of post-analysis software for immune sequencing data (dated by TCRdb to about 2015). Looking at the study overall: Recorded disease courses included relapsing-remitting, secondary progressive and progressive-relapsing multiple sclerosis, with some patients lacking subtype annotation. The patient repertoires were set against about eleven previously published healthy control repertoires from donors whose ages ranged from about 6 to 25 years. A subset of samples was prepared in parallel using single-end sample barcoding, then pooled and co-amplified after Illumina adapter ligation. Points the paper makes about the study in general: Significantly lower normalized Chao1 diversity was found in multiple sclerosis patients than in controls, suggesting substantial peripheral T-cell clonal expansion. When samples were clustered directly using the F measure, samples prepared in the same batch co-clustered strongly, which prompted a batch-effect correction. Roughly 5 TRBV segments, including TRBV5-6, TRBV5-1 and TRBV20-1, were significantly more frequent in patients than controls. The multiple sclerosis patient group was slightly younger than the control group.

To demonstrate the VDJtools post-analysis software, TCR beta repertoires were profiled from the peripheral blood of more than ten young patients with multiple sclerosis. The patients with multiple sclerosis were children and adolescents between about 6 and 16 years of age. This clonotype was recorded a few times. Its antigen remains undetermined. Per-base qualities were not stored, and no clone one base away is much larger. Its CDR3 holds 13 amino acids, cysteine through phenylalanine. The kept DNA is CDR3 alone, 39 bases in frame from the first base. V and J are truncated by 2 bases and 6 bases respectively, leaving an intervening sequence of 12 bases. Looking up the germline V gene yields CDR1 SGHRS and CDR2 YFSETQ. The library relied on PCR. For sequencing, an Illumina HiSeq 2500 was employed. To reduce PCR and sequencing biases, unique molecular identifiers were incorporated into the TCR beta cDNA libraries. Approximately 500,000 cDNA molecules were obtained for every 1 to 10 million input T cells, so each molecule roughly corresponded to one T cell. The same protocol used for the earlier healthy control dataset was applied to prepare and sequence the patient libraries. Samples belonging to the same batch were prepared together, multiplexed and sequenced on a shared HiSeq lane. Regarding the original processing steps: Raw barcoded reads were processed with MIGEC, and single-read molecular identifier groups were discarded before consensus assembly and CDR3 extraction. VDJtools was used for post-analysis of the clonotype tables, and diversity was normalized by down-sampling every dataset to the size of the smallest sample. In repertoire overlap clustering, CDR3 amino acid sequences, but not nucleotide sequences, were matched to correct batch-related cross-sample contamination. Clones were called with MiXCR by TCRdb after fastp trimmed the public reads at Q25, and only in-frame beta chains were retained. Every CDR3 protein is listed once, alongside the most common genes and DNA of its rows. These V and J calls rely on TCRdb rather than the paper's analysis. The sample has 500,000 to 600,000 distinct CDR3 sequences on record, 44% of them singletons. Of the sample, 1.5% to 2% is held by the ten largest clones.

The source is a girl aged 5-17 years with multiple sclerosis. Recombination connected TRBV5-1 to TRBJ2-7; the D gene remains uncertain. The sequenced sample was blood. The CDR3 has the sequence CASSFPTTGEQYF. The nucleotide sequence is TGCGCCAGCAGCTTCCCTACCACGGGCGAGCAGTACTTC.